This T cell receptor beta chain was retrieved from a study of T cell responses to AZD1222 COVID-19 vaccine. Repertoires were generated with immunoSEQ multiplex PCR, while TCRdb's copy carries only in-frame clones and drops some. This sample carries about 100,000 clones, just under 90% of them seen once, and the ten largest clones take approximately 15%. The CDR3 sequence is 18 residues long. With V trimmed by 5 bases and J by 2 bases, 14 bases remained unmatched. Germline V gene sequence: CDR1 SGHRS, CDR2 YFSETQ. Sequenced here: peripheral blood, sampled on day 0 of AZD1222 vaccination. The origin of this receptor is an adult in good health. The chain joins TRBV5-1 to TRBJ1-3, with 9 bases lining up with TRBD1. The chain's CDR3 is CASRPGQGLSRAGNTIYF. In DNA form, the CDR3 reads TGCGCCAGCAGGCCGGGACAGGGTTTGTCGAGAGCTGGAAACACCATATATTTT. The entire variable domain, with the rest obtained from reference TRBV5-1 and TRBJ1-3, is as follows: KAGVTQTPRYLIKTRGQQVTLSCSPISGHRSVSWYQQTPGQGLQFLFEYFSETQRNKGNFPGRFSGRQFSNSRSEMNVSTLELGDSALYLCASRPGQGLSRAGNTIYFGEGSWLTVV.